This T cell receptor beta chain was sequenced for a study of Ad26.COV2.S vaccination and SARS-CoV-2 variants. Generated by immunoSEQ multiplex PCR, the TCRdb table keeps only in-frame clones and is missing some. This table holds more than 150,000 clones, about 83% found once. Trimming removed 4 bases at V and 5 bases at J, with 12 bases between. Germline-derived CDR1 and CDR2 are LNHDA and SQIVND (reference sequence). The CDR3 totals 14 residues. The gene calls are TRBV19 and TRBJ1-5, with TRBD1 as a possible D gene (6 bases). Material: peripheral blood, obtained after recovery from COVID-19. The TCR comes from a human donor who had recovered from COVID-19. CDR3 loop: CASSTGATDQPQHF. CDR3 nucleotides: TGTGCCAGTAGTACAGGGGCCACCGATCAGCCCCAGCATTTT.